This TCR beta chain was found in a study of cytomegalovirus exposure and HLA in healthy donors (dated by TCRdb to the late 2010s). Looking at the study overall: An earlier analysis of roughly 500 of the donors reported 276 Gb of sequence data and 95 million to 120 million unique TCR beta sequences obtained from about 200 million T cells. An early release covering just under 650 HLA-typed donors comprised about 310 gigabases of sequencing data and about 90 million unique TCR sequences. The genetic ancestry cluster associated with self-reported Caucasian donors included about 84% of the roughly 390 genotyped donors. The aim of the study was to test whether cataloging public T cell receptors could identify signatures of past pathogen exposure. Using immunosequencing, the study profiled T cell repertoires from 550 to 750 subjects and related those repertoires to cytomegalovirus serostatus. In addition to the first cohort of 650 to 750 subjects, a separate validation cohort of about 120 different subjects was used. To predict cytomegalovirus infection status, the study brought together high-throughput TCR immunosequencing, statistical association of individual TCRs with disease status, and machine learning. A later analysis re-examined previously published TCR beta repertoires from just over 650 donors and added high-resolution HLA genotyping to investigate patterns of TCR occurrence. Rather than drawing on any new phenotypic data, the later analysis identified candidate immune exposures from TCR beta sequences and the way those sequences occurred across donors. To decide whether each TCR beta V gene segment behaved as functional or pseudogenic, an earlier analysis of 587 of the donors relied on high-throughput TCR beta sequencing. Donor age, sex, ethnicity and CMV serostatus were collected together with the repertoire data. In a later genetic analysis, genome-wide SNP genotypes for about three fifths of the 666 donors were used, and that subset was treated as a discovery cohort. Every repertoire in the discovery cohort had been generated on one and the same sequencing platform. Class I and class II HLA loci were covered by the typing at four-digit resolution. Typing coverage varied by locus: about 629-640 donors for A, B, C, DRB1 and DQB1; approximately 560 for DQA1; approximately 570 for DPA1; approximately 470 for DPB1. Four or five DR-DQ haplotypes were handled as single units for association and clustering because linkage in the cohort was strong. Across some 400 genotyped donors of the cohort, an average of about 240,000 unique TCR beta nucleotide sequences per donor were sequenced, and roughly a sixth of those sequences were non-productive.

The library was generated by the immunoSEQ multiplex PCR assay. For the multiplex PCR, a mixture combining 60 forward primers for TCR Vbeta segments and 13 reverse primers for TCR Jbeta segments was used. A multiplex PCR assay on genomic DNA amplified the CDR3 region of rearranged TCR beta genes. The amplified TCR beta libraries were sequenced on the Illumina HiSeq System as 87-base-pair reads. Per the original workflow: A later analysis counted tens of millions of unique TCR beta chains across the 550 to 800 repertoires, and some 11 million of these chains were shared by at least two donors. A nearest-neighbor algorithm error-corrected the raw reads and collapsed the reads into unique sequences, merging closely related sequences to remove PCR and sequencing errors. CDR3 sequences were aligned to IMGT reference sequences to assign V, D and J gene segments. For a sequence to be retained, at least a six-nucleotide match to both a V gene segment and a J gene segment was required. A rearrangement counted as productive if the CDR3 had no stop codons and remained in frame with V and J, and every other rearrangement counted as non-productive. Following IMGT convention, CDR3 was defined as the stretch from the second conserved V-encoded cysteine up to the conserved J-encoded phenylalanine. Sequences without an unambiguous match to a single V gene segment were excluded from the earlier analysis of over 500 of the donors. An earlier analysis of several hundred of the donors called V segments functional above 56.7% productive rearrangements and segregating when the between-donor standard deviation exceeded 5%. A statistical classification framework was developed to diagnose cytomegalovirus status using the catalog of TCR beta chain sequences. A later analysis assigned V and J genes by comparing TCR nucleotide sequences with IMGT/GENE-DB human TR gene sequences. Using the TCRdist pipeline, a later analysis assigned CDR3 sequences along with most-parsimonious VDJ recombination scenarios. In a later analysis, each TCR beta chain was defined by its CDR3 amino acid sequence together with its V-gene family, and reads without a unique V-gene family were excluded. To address suspected cross-contamination and a sequencing artifact, a later analysis removed under 600 highly shared, low-generation-probability nucleotide sequences. In a later analysis, a clonal expansion index was calculated for each public chain from normalized within-repertoire ranks of inferred template counts. In a later analysis, generation probabilities were computed using a VDJ recombination model fitted to out-of-frame rearrangements, and the results were checked against IGoR. In a later analysis, hypergeometric tests were used to score TCR-TCR, TCR-HLA and TCR-CMV co-occurrence, with a repertoire-size bias correction applied to TCR pairs. False discovery rates were estimated in a later analysis by permuting HLA or CMV assignments 20 times. In a later analysis, co-occurring TCRs were grouped with DBSCAN, and TCRdist sequence similarity was added when clustering was performed within HLA-allele-positive subsets. For co-occurrence clustering, repertoires with fewer than 30,000 or more than 120,000 public chains were excluded, along with about five repertoires with anomalous nucleotide sharing. Drawn from immuneACCESS, this table holds only the in-frame rearrangements with V and J called that TCRdb kept. Clones are partly lost; checked studies trace under half to an unresolved V gene and leave the rest unexplained. Clonal size and the V and J genes are those of that table, whereas D and trimming came from the DNA. The sample has some 270,000 clones on record, about nine tenths of them singletons. Roughly 1.6% of the sample lies in the top ten.

The CDR3 goes from the cysteine to the phenylalanine over 14 residues. The kept DNA is CDR3 alone, 42 bases in frame from the first base. The germline V and J ends show losses of 4 bases and 1 base respectively, and no gene match explains 4 bases of the junction. Per the germline V gene, SGHRS is the CDR1 and YFSETQ is the CDR2. The cohort was made up of 666 healthy bone marrow donors. At the time of sampling, all cohort members were nominally healthy, though unrecorded immune exposures were likely present. The donor was CMV seronegative and was included in the group of hundreds of seronegative cohort members. A peripheral blood sample was provided by each donor, and peripheral blood mononuclear cells were used for TCR beta sequencing. Genomic DNA was extracted from the blood cell samples with the Qiagen DNeasy Blood Extraction Kit. The investigation overall reported the following: Sequencing depth was assumed to be roughly uniform across donors in the presence/absence analyses, though that assumption may not hold. A later analysis found that most CMV-associated TCR beta chains appeared HLA-restricted, with HLA associations seemingly driven largely by CMV exposure. Immune exposure information for the cohort was limited to CMV serostatus. Compared with equally common non-associated chains, HLA-associated TCR beta chains in a later analysis were more clonally expanded and had lower generation probabilities. Assigning TCR associations to individual alleles was difficult when HLA alleles, especially DR and DQ, strongly co-occurred. In both the original and validation cohorts, the classifier was reported to diagnose cytomegalovirus status with high specificity and sensitivity. Most TCR sequences were seen in very few donors, while some public TCRs were found in many individuals. In a later genetic analysis, fewer N-insertions in productive TCRs were reported among donors in an Asian-associated ancestry cluster than the roughly 670-donor mean. The study listed 150 to 200 TCR beta chains as associated with cytomegalovirus. In a later analysis, TCR association rates were found to vary across HLA loci, with the most associated TCRs seen for DRB1 alleles and the fewest for HLA-C alleles. A further reported finding was that TCR beta sequences accurately predicted the HLA-A and HLA-B alleles for most subjects in the first cohort. Because HLA typing was unavailable for some donors at each locus, only the typed subset was used in association tests. According to a later analysis, parvovirus B19, influenza, CMV and Epstein-Barr virus appeared linked to several top co-occurrence clusters. In this cohort, only TCR beta chains were sequenced, and detectable features were limited by the absence of alpha or paired-chain data. Because the 87-base-pair reads could not distinguish some IMGT-functional V segments, including TRBV6-2 and TRBV6-3, those segments were excluded. Because counts were too low, seventeen rarely observed V segments, including chromosome 9 orphons, were left out of the earlier analysis of some 640 of the donors. In an earlier analysis of approximately 590 of the donors, most TCR beta V segments appeared in productive rearrangements about 90% or about 30% of the time, broadly matching IMGT annotations. A cluster of highly shared sequence variants was judged likely to be a technical artifact of the sequencing pipeline. Three of the identified cytomegalovirus-associated TCR beta chains were confirmed in vitro to be specific for cytomegalovirus antigens. The authors suggested that the approach could potentially be extended to other disease states and immunological phenotypes. An association between a missense DCLRE1C variant and V-gene and J-gene trimming of TCR beta chains was found in a later genetic analysis and replicated in an independent cohort. In a later analysis, some 17,000 TCR beta sequences were associated with specific HLA alleles at a false discovery rate of 0.05. Linkage disequilibrium might explain the correlated functional status among segregating V segments, but an unknown experimental factor could not be excluded.

As for this clone: Its antigen is unknown. No much larger clone is present one base from it, and per-base qualities are unavailable.

The TCR comes from a girl aged 2-15 years in good health and CMV-seronegative. The sequencing sample was made of PBMCs. The chain was built from TRBV5-1 and TRBJ1-1; 7 of the junction bases match TRBD1. The CDR3 has the sequence CASSPRQGNTEAFF. The DNA sequence reads TGCGCCAGCAGCCCCCGACAGGGGAACACTGAAGCTTTCTTT.